This T cell receptor (beta chain) was identified during a study of blood T cell repertoires in COVID-19. In the study's own analysis: Nucleated cell number was recorded as an estimate derived from reference gene primer amplification. Data came from immunoSEQ multiplex PCR; TCRdb stores just in-frame clones and leaves some out. The V and J calls and clone size come from that table; D and trimming were worked out from the DNA. The sample records a few hundred thousand clones, around 87% being singletons. The V gene's germline CDR1 is SGHTA and CDR2 FQGNSA. CDR3 length: 13 residues. Trimming took off 3 bases at V and 4 bases at J, with 9 bases between the two ends.

The clonotype comes from a woman between 50 and 59 years old who had recovered from COVID-19. Input material: peripheral blood. The V gene is TRBV7-2, the J gene TRBJ1-1; no clear D. In DNA, the CDR3 is TGTGCCAGCAGCTTTGTAGAGGGCACTGAAGCTTTCTTT. Its protein is CASSFVEGTEAFF.